This TCR beta chain was retrieved from a study of vaccination and CD4 T cells after COVID-19. Study at large: A median of 101 days (range 35 to 161) separated diagnosis from post-COVID sampling.

Stated treatment: roughly ten-day PBMC culture with coronavirus spike peptide pools or control peptides (ViraFEST assay). Worth noting for this clonotype: What it recognizes is unknown.

Trimming took 3 bases from V and 7 from J; bases not matched to a gene: 9. The CDR3 sequence is 14 residues long. CDR1 SGHNT and CDR2 YYREEE come from the germline V gene (reference sequence). The Oncomine TCR Beta short-read assay was what sequenced the DNA obtained from cultured CD4+ T cells. DNA came from CD4+ T cells after culture. One entry per CDR3 protein, called by TCRdb with MiXCR from the PCR reads. This sample has 16,000 or so distinct CDR3 sequences, with roughly 56% found just once. What was sequenced was CD4+ T cells from blood, cultured in vitro. The sequence was collected from a human donor who had recovered from COVID-19. This rearrangement joins TRBV5-4 to TRBJ1-2, with 7 bases aligning to TRBD1. For the CDR3, the DNA is TGTGCCAGCAGCTCTGGGAGGGGGCAGGTTGGCTACACCTTC. As protein: CASSSGRGQVGYTF. Supplemented by reference TRBV5-4 and TRBJ1-2, the full variable domain reads ETGVTQSPTHLIKTRGQQVTLRCSSQSGHNTVSWYQQALGQGPQFIFQYYREEENGRGNFPPRFSGLQFPNYSSELNVNALELDDSALYLCASSSGRGQVGYTFGSGTRLTVV.